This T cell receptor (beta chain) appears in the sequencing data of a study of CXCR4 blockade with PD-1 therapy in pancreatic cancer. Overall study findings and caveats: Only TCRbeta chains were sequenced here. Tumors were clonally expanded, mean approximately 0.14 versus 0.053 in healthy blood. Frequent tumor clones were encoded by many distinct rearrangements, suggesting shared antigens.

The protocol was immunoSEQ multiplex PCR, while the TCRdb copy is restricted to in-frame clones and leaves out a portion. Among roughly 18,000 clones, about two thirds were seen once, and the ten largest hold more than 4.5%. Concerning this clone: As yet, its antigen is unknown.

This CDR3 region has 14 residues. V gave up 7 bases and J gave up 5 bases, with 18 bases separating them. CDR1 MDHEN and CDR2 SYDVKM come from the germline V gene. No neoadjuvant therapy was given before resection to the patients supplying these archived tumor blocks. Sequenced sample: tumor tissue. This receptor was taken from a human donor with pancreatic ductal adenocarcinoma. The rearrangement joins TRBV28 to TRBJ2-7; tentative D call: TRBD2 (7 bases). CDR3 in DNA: TGTGCCAGCACCCTAGGGGGGGGAAGAGACGAGCAGTACTTC. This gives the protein CASTLGGGRDEQYF. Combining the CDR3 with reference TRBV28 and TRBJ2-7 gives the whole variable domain DVKVTQSSRYLVKRTGEKVFLECVQDMDHENMFWYRQDPGLGLRLIYFSYDVKMKEKGDIPEGYSVSREKKERFSLILESASTNQTSMYLCASTLGGGRDEQYFGPGTRLTVT.